This TCR beta chain was recorded in a study of T cells in Graves' hyperthyroidism and ophthalmopathy. Study observations and caveats: Appearing also in blood were most of the thyroid clonotypes expanded above 0.001.

The CDR3 totals 15 residues. V gave up 0 bases and J gave up 1 base, with 10 bases separating them. Germline-derived CDR1 and CDR2 are SGDLS and YYNGEE. TCR beta CDR3 regions were amplified from RNA transcripts. An initial round of RT-PCR targeting the TCR CDR3 relied on the HTBI primer set. TCRdb passed the multiplex PCR reads through MiXCR, listing each CDR3 protein once. The data show approximately 220,000 distinct CDR3 sequences, around 18% seen once. Patients counted as stable if ophthalmopathy did not develop within 18 months. Using 10 ml of fresh peripheral blood, PBMCs were prepared. On this clonotype: Its antigen is unidentified.

The source of this sequence is a man aged 35 to 55 with Graves' hyperthyroidism. The sample comprised blood. The V and J genes are TRBV9 and TRBJ1-1; perhaps TRBD1 as D (6 bases). In DNA, the CDR3 is TGTGCCAGCAGCGTAGGTGGGGGCCGGAACACTGAAGCTTTCTTT. Its protein product is CASSVGGGRNTEAFF.